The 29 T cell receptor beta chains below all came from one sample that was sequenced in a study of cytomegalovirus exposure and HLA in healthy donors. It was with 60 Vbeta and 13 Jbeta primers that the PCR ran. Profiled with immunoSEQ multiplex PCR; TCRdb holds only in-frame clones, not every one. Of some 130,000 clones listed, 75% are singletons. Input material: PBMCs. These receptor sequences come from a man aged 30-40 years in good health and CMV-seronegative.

For the CDR3, the DNA is TGCGCCAGCAGCAAACACGGACAGGGGTCAGAGACCCAGTACTTC. It is translated as CASSKHGQGSETQYF. V usage is TRBV5-1 and J usage is TRBJ2-5; 9 bases fit TRBD1. Losses at the gene ends were 4 bases for V and 4 bases for J; bases not matched to a gene: 8. There are 15 residues in the CDR3. Germline V lookup: CDR1 SGHRS, CDR2 YFSETQ. Using reference TRBV5-1 and TRBJ2-5 for the parts outside the CDR3, the full variable domain is KAGVTQTPRYLIKTRGQQVTLSCSPISGHRSVSWYQQTPGQGLQFLFEYFSETQRNKGNFPGRFSGRQFSNSRSEMNVSTLELGDSALYLCASSKHGQGSETQYFGPGTRLLVL.

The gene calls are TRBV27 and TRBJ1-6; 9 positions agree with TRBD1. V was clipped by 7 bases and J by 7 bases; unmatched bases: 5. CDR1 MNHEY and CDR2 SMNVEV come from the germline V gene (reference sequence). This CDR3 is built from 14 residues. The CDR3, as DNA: TGTGCCAGCACCATGACAGGGGGAAATTCACCCCTCCACTTT. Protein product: CASTMTGGNSPLHF.

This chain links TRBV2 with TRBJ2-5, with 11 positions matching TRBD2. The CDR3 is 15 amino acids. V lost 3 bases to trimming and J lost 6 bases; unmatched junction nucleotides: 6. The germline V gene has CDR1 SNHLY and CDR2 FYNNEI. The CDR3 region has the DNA TGTGCCAGCAGTGACCCTAGCGGGAGGACGAAGACCCAGTACTTC. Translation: CASSDPSGRTKTQYF.

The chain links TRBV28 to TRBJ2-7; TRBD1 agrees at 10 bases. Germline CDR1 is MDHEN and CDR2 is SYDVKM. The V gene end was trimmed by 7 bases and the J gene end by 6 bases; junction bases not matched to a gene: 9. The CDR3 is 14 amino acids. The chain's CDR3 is CASTEPRTGGEQYF. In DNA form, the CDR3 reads TGTGCCAGCACCGAGCCTAGGACAGGGGGCGAGCAGTACTTC.

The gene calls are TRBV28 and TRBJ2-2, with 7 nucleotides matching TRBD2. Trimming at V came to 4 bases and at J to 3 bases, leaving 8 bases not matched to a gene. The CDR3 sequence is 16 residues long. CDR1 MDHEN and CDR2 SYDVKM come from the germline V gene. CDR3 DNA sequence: TGTGCCAGCAGTTCCCTAGCGGCGGCGGACACCGGGGAGCTGTTTTTT. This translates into CASSSLAAADTGELFF.

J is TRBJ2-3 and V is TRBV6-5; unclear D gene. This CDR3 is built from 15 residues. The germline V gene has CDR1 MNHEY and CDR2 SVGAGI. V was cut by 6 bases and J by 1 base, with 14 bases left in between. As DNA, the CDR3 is TGTGCCAGCAGGAAACTACCGGATCGCACAGATACGCAGTATTTT. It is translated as CASRKLPDRTDTQYF.

CDR3 loop: CASSLNLDRMETQYF. CDR3 in DNA: TGCGCCAGCAGCTTGAATTTAGACAGGATGGAGACCCAGTACTTC. J is TRBJ2-5 and V is TRBV5-1, with D possibly TRBD1 on 6 matching bases. This CDR3 is built from 15 residues. The ends were cut back, 1 base at V and 5 bases at J, with 15 bases in the middle. Germline V gives CDR1 SGHRS, CDR2 YFSETQ. Supplemented by reference TRBV5-1 and TRBJ2-5, the full variable domain reads KAGVTQTPRYLIKTRGQQVTLSCSPISGHRSVSWYQQTPGQGLQFLFEYFSETQRNKGNFPGRFSGRQFSNSRSEMNVSTLELGDSALYLCASSLNLDRMETQYFGPGTRLLVL.

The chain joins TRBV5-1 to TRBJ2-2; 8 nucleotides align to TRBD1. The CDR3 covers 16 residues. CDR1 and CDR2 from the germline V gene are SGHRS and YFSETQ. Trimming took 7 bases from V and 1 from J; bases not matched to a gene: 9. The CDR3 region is CASRRSGTGNTGELFF. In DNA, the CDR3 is TGCGCCAGCCGCCGGTCCGGGACAGGGAACACCGGGGAGCTGTTTTTT.

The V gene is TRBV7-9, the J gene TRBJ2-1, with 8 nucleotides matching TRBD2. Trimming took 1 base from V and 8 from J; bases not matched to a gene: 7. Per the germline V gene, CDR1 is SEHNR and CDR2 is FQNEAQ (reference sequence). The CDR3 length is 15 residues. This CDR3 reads CASSLGGGPRDEQFF. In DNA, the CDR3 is TGTGCCAGCAGCTTAGGCGGGGGGCCTCGCGATGAGCAGTTCTTC.

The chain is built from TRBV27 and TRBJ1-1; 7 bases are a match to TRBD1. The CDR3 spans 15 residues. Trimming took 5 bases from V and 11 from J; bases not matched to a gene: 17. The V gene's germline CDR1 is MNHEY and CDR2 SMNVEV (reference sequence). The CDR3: CASSIHYRGALFAFF. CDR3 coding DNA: TGTGCCAGCAGTATCCACTACAGGGGCGCCTTGTTTGCTTTCTTT.

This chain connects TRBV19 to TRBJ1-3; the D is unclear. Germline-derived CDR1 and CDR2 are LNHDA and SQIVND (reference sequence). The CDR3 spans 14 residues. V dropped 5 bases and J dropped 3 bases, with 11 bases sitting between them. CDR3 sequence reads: CASSYIGFGNTIYF. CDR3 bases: TGTGCCAGTAGTTATATCGGGTTTGGAAACACCATATATTTT.

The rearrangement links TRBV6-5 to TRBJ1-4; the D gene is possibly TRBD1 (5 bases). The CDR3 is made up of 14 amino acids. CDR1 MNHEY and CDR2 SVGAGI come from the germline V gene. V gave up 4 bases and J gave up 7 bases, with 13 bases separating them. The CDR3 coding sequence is TGTGCCAGCAGTTCACCAGGGAACGGTGAAAAACTGTTTTTT. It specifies CASSSPGNGEKLFF.

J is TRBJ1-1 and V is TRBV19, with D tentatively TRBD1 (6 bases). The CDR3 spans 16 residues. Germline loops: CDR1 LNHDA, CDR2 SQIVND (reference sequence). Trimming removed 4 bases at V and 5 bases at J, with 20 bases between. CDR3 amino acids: CASSSLAQGGGTEAFF. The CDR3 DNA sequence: TGTGCCAGTAGTAGTTTAGCTCAGGGAGGGGGTACTGAAGCTTTCTTT.

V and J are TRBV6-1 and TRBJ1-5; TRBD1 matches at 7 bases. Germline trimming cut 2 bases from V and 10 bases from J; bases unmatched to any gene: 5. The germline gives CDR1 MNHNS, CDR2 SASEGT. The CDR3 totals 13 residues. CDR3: CASSESQGRPQHF. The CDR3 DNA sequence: TGTGCCAGCAGTGAATCACAGGGGAGACCCCAGCATTTT.

The CDR3 reads CASLDDSSTDTQYF. CDR3 in DNA: TGCGCCAGCCTTGATGACTCTAGCACAGATACGCAGTATTTT. V and J are TRBV10-2 and TRBJ2-3, with no clear D. CDR1 is WSHSY, CDR2 SAAADI, per germline. Trimming removed 8 bases at V and 0 bases at J, with 12 bases between. This CDR3 is 14 amino acids long.

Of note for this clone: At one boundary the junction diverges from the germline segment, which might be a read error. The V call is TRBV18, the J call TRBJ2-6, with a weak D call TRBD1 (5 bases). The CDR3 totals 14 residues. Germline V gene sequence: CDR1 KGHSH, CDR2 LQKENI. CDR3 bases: TGTGCCAGCTCACTGGCCTCTGGGGCCAACGGCCTGACTTTC. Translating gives CASSLASGANGLTF.

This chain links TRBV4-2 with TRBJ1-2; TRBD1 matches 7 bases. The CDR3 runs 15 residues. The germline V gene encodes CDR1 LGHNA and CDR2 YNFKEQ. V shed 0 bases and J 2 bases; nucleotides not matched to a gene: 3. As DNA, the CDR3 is TGTGCCAGCAGCCAAGAAGACAGGGCAAACTATGGCTACACCTTC. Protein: CASSQEDRANYGYTF.

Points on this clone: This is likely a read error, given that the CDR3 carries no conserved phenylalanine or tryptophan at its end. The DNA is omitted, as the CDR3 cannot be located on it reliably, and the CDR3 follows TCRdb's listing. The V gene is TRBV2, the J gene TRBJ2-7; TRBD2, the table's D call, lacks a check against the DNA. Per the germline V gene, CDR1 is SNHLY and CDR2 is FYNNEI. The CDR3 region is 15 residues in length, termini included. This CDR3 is CASSEARSVAGALRL.

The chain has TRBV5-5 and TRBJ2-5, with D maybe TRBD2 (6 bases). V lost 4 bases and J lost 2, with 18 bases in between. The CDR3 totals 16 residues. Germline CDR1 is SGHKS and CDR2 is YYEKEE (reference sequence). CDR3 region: CASSTGPLGGQETQYF. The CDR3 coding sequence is TGTGCCAGCAGCACCGGGCCCCTGGGGGGTCAAGAGACCCAGTACTTC.

The CDR3 bases are TGTGCCAGCAGCGAGGGGGTTGATACGCAGTATTTT. Translation: CASSEGVDTQYF. V gene TRBV9 combines with J gene TRBJ2-3, with TRBD1 as a possible D gene (6 bases). Germline loops: CDR1 SGDLS, CDR2 YYNGEE. The length of the CDR3 is 12 residues. Trimming left V 3 bases short and J 6 bases short, with 8 bases between. The full variable domain, completed using reference TRBV9 and TRBJ2-3, is DSGVTQTPKHLITATGQRVTLRCSPRSGDLSVYWYQQSLDQGLQFLIQYYNGEERAKGNILERFSAQQFPDLHSELNLSSLELGDSALYFCASSEGVDTQYFGPGTRLTVL.

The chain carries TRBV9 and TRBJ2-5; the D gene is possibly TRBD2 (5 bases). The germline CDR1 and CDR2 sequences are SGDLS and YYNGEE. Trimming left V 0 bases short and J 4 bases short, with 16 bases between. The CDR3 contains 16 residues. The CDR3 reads CASSVAGGLLGETQYF. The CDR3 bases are TGTGCCAGCAGCGTAGCAGGAGGACTCCTGGGAGAGACCCAGTACTTC. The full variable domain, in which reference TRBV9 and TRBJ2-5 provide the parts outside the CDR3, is DSGVTQTPKHLITATGQRVTLRCSPRSGDLSVYWYQQSLDQGLQFLIQYYNGEERAKGNILERFSAQQFPDLHSELNLSSLELGDSALYFCASSVAGGLLGETQYFGPGTRLLVL.

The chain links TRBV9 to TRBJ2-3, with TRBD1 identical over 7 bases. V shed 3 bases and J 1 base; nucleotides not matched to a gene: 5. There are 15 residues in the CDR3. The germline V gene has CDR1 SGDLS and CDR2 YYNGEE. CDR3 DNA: TGTGCCAGCAGCGGGGACACAGGGGGCACAGATACGCAGTATTTT. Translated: CASSGDTGGTDTQYF.

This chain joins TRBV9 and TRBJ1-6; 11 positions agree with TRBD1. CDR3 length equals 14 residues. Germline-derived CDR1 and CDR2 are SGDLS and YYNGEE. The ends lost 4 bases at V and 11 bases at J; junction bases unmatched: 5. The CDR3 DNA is TGTGCCAGCAGCTCGGACAGGGGGCGGGCACCCCTCCACTTT. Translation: CASSSDRGRAPLHF.

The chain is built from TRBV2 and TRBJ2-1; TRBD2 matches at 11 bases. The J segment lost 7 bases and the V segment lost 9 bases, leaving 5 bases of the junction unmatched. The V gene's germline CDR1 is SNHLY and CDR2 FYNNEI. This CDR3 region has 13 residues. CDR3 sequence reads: CARTGTSGNEQFF. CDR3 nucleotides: TGTGCCAGGACCGGGACTAGCGGTAATGAGCAGTTCTTC.

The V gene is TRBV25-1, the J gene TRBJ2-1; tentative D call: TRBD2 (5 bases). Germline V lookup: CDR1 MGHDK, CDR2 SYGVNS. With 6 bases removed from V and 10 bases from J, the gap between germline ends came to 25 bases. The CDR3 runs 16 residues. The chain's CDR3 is CASRGKIGLLPGEQFF. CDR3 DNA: TGTGCCAGCAGAGGGAAAATCGGACTGCTCCCTGGGGAGCAGTTCTTC.

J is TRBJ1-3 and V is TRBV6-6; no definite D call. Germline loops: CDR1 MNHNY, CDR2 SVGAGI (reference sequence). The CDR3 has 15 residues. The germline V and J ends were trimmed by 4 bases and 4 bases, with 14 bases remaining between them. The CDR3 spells CASSLTRVSGNTIYF. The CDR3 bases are TGTGCCAGCAGTTTGACTAGGGTATCCGGAAACACCATATATTTT.

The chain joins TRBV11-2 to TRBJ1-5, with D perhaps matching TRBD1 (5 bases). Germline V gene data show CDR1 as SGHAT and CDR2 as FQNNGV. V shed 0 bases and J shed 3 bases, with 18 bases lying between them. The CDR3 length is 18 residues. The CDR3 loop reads CASSLDRSDGGDNQPQHF. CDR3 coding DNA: TGTGCCAGCAGCTTAGATAGGTCGGACGGGGGAGACAATCAGCCCCAGCATTTT. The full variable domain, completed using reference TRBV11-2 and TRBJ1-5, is EAGVAQSPRYKIIEKRQSVAFWCNPISGHATLYWYQQILGQGPKLLIQFQNNGVVDDSQLPKDRFSAERLKGVDSTLKIQPAKLEDSAVYLCASSLDRSDGGDNQPQHFGDGTRLSIL.

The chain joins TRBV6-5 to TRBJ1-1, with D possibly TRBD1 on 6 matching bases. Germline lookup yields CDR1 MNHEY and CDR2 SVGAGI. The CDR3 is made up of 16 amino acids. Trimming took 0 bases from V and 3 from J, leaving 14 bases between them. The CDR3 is CASSYSWRGGYTEAFF. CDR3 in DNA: TGTGCCAGCAGTTACTCGTGGAGAGGGGGTTACACTGAAGCTTTCTTT.

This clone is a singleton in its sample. CDR3 in DNA: TGTGCCAGCAGCCAAGACTTCTTCGGGACTAGCGGGGGGGAGGCAGATACGCAGTATTTT. It encodes CASSQDFFGTSGGEADTQYF. This chain joins TRBV4-2 and TRBJ2-3; 16 nucleotides align to TRBD2. This CDR3 contains 20 residues. The J segment lost 4 bases and the V segment lost 0 bases, leaving 10 bases of the junction unmatched. Germline values: CDR1 LGHNA, CDR2 YNFKEQ.